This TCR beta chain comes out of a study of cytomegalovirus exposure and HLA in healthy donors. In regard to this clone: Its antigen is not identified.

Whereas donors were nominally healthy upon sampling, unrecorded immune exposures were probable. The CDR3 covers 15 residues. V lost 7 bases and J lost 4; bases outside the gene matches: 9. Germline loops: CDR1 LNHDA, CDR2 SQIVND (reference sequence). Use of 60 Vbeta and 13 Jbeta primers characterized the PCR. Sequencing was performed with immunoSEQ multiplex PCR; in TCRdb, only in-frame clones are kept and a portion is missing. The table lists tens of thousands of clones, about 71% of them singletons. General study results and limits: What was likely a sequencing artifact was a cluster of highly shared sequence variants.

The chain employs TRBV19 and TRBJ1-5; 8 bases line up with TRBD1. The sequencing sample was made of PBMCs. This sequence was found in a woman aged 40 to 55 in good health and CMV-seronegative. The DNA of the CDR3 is TGTGCCAGTACTGCAGGGGGCAGTCGGAATCAGCCCCAGCATTTT. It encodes CASTAGGSRNQPQHF. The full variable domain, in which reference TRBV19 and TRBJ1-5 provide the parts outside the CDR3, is DGGITQSPKYLFRKEGQNVTLSCEQNLNHDAMYWYRQDPGQGLRLIYYSQIVNDFQKGDIAEGYSVSREKKESFPLTVTSAQKNPTAFYLCASTAGGSRNQPQHFGDGTRLSIL.